Listed below are T cell receptor beta chains from one sample, sequenced in a study of T cell clonotyping in hematopoietic cell transplantation. Sequenced by immunoSEQ multiplex PCR; TCRdb stores in-frame clones only, minus some. The table lists under 20,000 clones, about 90% of them singletons, with around 3% in the top ten. The source material was peripheral blood mononuclear cells. These receptors originate from a man aged 50-60 years in good health. Some clones in this sample may be carry-over from other donors' samples. The CDR3 runs from the conserved cysteine through the conserved F or W. Fields, in order: clone size, J gene, V gene, D gene, CDR3 DNA, CDR3 protein. A D gene is named only where the DNA matches it firmly. Where a row states a size, it is once, few, many or the class of an expanded clone; other rows omit it.

size: .
J: TRBJ1-2
V: TRBV11-1
D: .
DNA: TGTGCCAGCAGCATGACGGGGAGAGATGGCTACACCTTC
CDR3: CASSMTGRDGYTF

size: .
J: TRBJ2-1
V: TRBV5-6
D: .
DNA: TGTGCCAGCAGCTTGGGCGGACTGCTCGGCTACAATGAGCAGTTCTTC
CDR3: CASSLGGLLGYNEQFF

size: .
J: TRBJ1-1
V: TRBV2
D: TRBD1
DNA: TGTGCCAGCAGACCGGGACAGGGGGGTTTGAACACTGAAGCTTTCTTT
CDR3: CASRPGQGGLNTEAFF

size: .
J: TRBJ2-7
V: TRBV25-1
D: TRBD1
DNA: TGTGCCTCCAAGACAGGGGGATCCTACGAGCAGTACTTC
CDR3: CASKTGGSYEQYF

size: .
J: TRBJ1-5
V: TRBV6-5
D: .
DNA: TGTGCCAGCAGCCCCGTCCCCCATCAGCCCCAGCATTTT
CDR3: CASSPVPHQPQHF

size: .
J: TRBJ1-1
V: TRBV30
D: .
DNA: TGTGCCTGGAGAGTAGGGCCCCAGGCTTTCTTT
CDR3: CAWRVGPQAFF

size: .
J: TRBJ1-6
V: TRBV14
D: .
DNA: TGTGCCAGCAGCCCGCCGGGTTCCTATAATTCACCCCTCCACTTT
CDR3: CASSPPGSYNSPLHF

size: once
J: TRBJ1-2
V: TRBV5-4
D: TRBD1
DNA: TGTGCCAGCAGCACTTCGACAGGGGCCTATGGCTACACCTTC
CDR3: CASSTSTGAYGYTF

size: few
J: TRBJ1-4
V: TRBV29-1
D: TRBD1
DNA: TGCAGCGGCCGGGACAGCCAAGAAAAACTGTTTTTT
CDR3: CSGRDSQEKLFF

size: .
J: TRBJ1-5
V: TRBV4-1
D: .
DNA: TGCGCCAGCAGCCAAGTCCCCGGCAGCCTCAATCAGCCCCAGCATTTT
CDR3: CASSQVPGSLNQPQHF

size: .
J: TRBJ2-3
V: TRBV30
D: TRBD2
DNA: TGTGCCTGGAGTGGCGGGGGGCGAGTAGCAGATACGCAGTATTTT
CDR3: CAWSGGGRVADTQYF

size: .
J: TRBJ2-7
V: TRBV4-2
D: TRBD1
DNA: TGTGCCAGCAGCCAGGCAGGGGGCGCGGGCTACGAGCAGTACTTC
CDR3: CASSQAGGAGYEQYF

size: .
J: TRBJ1-2
V: TRBV2
D: .
DNA: TGTGCCAGCAGTGGTACAGGGCGCTCCTATGGCTACACCTTC
CDR3: CASSGTGRSYGYTF

size: .
J: TRBJ1-2
V: TRBV14
D: .
DNA: TGTGCCAGCAGCGATTTCCCGGGGCAGGTCTATGGCTACACCTTC
CDR3: CASSDFPGQVYGYTF

size: once
J: TRBJ2-5
V: TRBV2
D: .
DNA: TGTGCCAGCAGGTGGAAGGGGCAAGAGACCCAGTACTTC
CDR3: CASRWKGQETQYF

size: .
J: TRBJ1-1
V: TRBV11-3
D: TRBD1
DNA: TGTGCCAGCAGCTTAGTCCAGGGGGTATGGACTGAAGCTTTCTTT
CDR3: CASSLVQGVWTEAFF

size: .
J: TRBJ1-1
V: TRBV29-1
D: .
DNA: TGCAGCGTGTCCCCAATGGGGGGGAGCACTGAAGCTTTCTTT
CDR3: CSVSPMGGSTEAFF

size: .
J: TRBJ1-1
V: TRBV5-4
D: .
DNA: TGTGCCAGCAGCTTGCGGCAGGGAAGCACTGAAGCTTTCTTT
CDR3: CASSLRQGSTEAFF

size: .
J: TRBJ2-3
V: TRBV7-2
D: TRBD2
DNA: TGTGCCAGCAGCCATAATAGCGGGGCGGATACGCAGTATTTT
CDR3: CASSHNSGADTQYF

size: .
J: TRBJ2-5
V: TRBV30
D: TRBD2
DNA: TGTGCCTCGACTAGCGGATGGGAGACCCAGTACTTC
CDR3: CASTSGWETQYF

size: .
J: TRBJ2-7
V: TRBV4-3
D: .
DNA: TGCGCCAGCAGCCCTCCACGGGACCCGGGCGAGCAGTACTTC
CDR3: CASSPPRDPGEQYF

size: .
J: TRBJ2-3
V: TRBV5-1
D: .
DNA: TGCGCCAGCAGCTTGGAGGGGTACACAGATACGCAGTATTTT
CDR3: CASSLEGYTDTQYF

size: .
J: TRBJ2-1
V: TRBV29-1
D: .
DNA: TGCAGCGCCCAGAACCACAATGAGCAGTTCTTC
CDR3: CSAQNHNEQFF

size: .
J: TRBJ2-7
V: TRBV5-1
D: TRBD1
DNA: TGCGCCAGCAGCTCTGGACAGGGCTACGAGCAGTACTTC
CDR3: CASSSGQGYEQYF

size: few
J: TRBJ1-5
V: TRBV19
D: .
DNA: TGTGCCAGTAGTTCGCCCCGTAGCAATCAGCCCCAGCATTTT
CDR3: CASSSPRSNQPQHF

size: .
J: TRBJ1-2
V: TRBV30
D: TRBD1
DNA: TGTGCCTGGAGTGTAATGGCAGGGGGTGGCTACACCTTC
CDR3: CAWSVMAGGGYTF

size: .
J: TRBJ2-1
V: TRBV30
D: TRBD2
DNA: TGTGCCTGGAGTTCGGGGGGTGGAGTGTTCTTC
CDR3: CAWSSGGGVFF

size: .
J: TRBJ2-2
V: TRBV27
D: TRBD1
DNA: TGTGCCAGCATGAGACAGGGGGCATCCGGGGAGCTGTTTTTT
CDR3: CASMRQGASGELFF

size: .
J: TRBJ1-6
V: TRBV19
D: .
DNA: TGTGCCAGTAGTATTCGCCAGGGAGGTAATTCACCCCTCCACTTT
CDR3: CASSIRQGGNSPLHF

size: .
J: TRBJ1-5
V: TRBV7-2
D: .
DNA: TGTGCCAGCAGCTATGGGGGCAATCAGCCCCAGCATTTT
CDR3: CASSYGGNQPQHF

size: .
J: TRBJ1-5
V: TRBV30
D: .
DNA: TGTGCCTGGAGTGGGGGGGATCTGCTAGGGCCCCAGCATTTT
CDR3: CAWSGGDLLGPQHF

size: .
J: TRBJ2-7
V: TRBV27
D: TRBD2
DNA: TGTGCCAGCAGTCCCCGACGGGGGGTGTCCTACGAGCAGTACTTC
CDR3: CASSPRRGVSYEQYF

size: .
J: TRBJ2-5
V: TRBV29-1
D: .
DNA: TGCAGCGTGGTGGACAGCGGACAAGAGACCCAGTACTTC
CDR3: CSVVDSGQETQYF

size: .
J: TRBJ2-7
V: TRBV28
D: .
DNA: TGTGCCAGCAGTTTTACAGGAACCTACGAGCAGTACTTC
CDR3: CASSFTGTYEQYF

size: .
J: TRBJ1-4
V: TRBV28
D: TRBD1
DNA: TGTGCCAGCACCAAACCCGGGACAGGGGGTGAAAAACTGTTTTTT
CDR3: CASTKPGTGGEKLFF

size: .
J: TRBJ2-3
V: TRBV14
D: TRBD1
DNA: TGTGCCAGCAGCCAAGATGGGGGACAGGGGTCAGATACGCAGTATTTT
CDR3: CASSQDGGQGSDTQYF

size: .
J: TRBJ1-6
V: TRBV21-1
D: .
DNA: TGTGCCAGCAGAGCCGGGACACACAATAATTCACCCCTCCACTTT
CDR3: CASRAGTHNNSPLHF

size: .
J: TRBJ1-6
V: TRBV9
D: TRBD1
DNA: TGTGCCAGCAGCGTGGGGGACAGGGGTTCACCCCTCCACTTT
CDR3: CASSVGDRGSPLHF

size: .
J: TRBJ2-5
V: TRBV4-1
D: TRBD1
DNA: TGCGCCAGCAGCCATCTAGGGGGCGCCCCAGAGACCCAGTACTTC
CDR3: CASSHLGGAPETQYF

size: .
J: TRBJ1-2
V: TRBV29-1
D: .
DNA: TGCAGCGTTGCGGCCGGGGAGGGGTATGGCTACACCTTC
CDR3: CSVAAGEGYGYTF

size: .
J: TRBJ2-7
V: TRBV2
D: .
DNA: TGTGCCAGCACTGAAGGGCGGGGCTACGAGCAGTACTTC
CDR3: CASTEGRGYEQYF

size: .
J: TRBJ1-4
V: TRBV4-2
D: .
DNA: TGTGCCAGCAGCCAAGTAGCTCCGTTGGCAACTAATGAAAAACTGTTTTTT
CDR3: CASSQVAPLATNEKLFF

size: .
J: TRBJ1-1
V: TRBV7-9
D: TRBD1
DNA: TGTGCCAGCAGCCTTACAGGGGACAGCACTGAAGCTTTCTTT
CDR3: CASSLTGDSTEAFF

size: .
J: TRBJ1-1
V: TRBV7-2
D: .
DNA: TGTGCCAGCAGCTTAGTGGCCAGGGCGAACACTGAAGCTTTCTTT
CDR3: CASSLVARANTEAFF

size: .
J: TRBJ2-5
V: TRBV5-1
D: TRBD2
DNA: TGCGCCAGCAGCCCACTTAGCGGGGGGGGAGAGACCCAGTACTTC
CDR3: CASSPLSGGGETQYF

size: .
J: TRBJ2-5
V: TRBV6-5
D: TRBD1
DNA: TGTGCCAGCAGCTGGGACAGGGGAGAGACCCAGTACTTC
CDR3: CASSWDRGETQYF

size: .
J: TRBJ2-5
V: TRBV5-1
D: .
DNA: TGCGCCAGCAGCTTGGCCGGGATGGAGACCCAGTACTTC
CDR3: CASSLAGMETQYF

size: .
J: TRBJ2-5
V: TRBV6-6
D: .
DNA: TGTGCCAGCAGTTACTCCCGGGAGACCCAGTACTTC
CDR3: CASSYSRETQYF

size: .
J: TRBJ1-5
V: TRBV9
D: .
DNA: TGTGCCAGCAGCGTAGCAGGGGAGAATCGGCCCCAGCATTTT
CDR3: CASSVAGENRPQHF

size: .
J: TRBJ1-1
V: TRBV30
D: .
DNA: TGTGCCTGGAGGAGGGAGGTCACTGAAGCTTTCTTT
CDR3: CAWRREVTEAFF

size: .
J: TRBJ1-6
V: TRBV28
D: .
DNA: TGTGCCAGCAGACGGACAGCCACCCTCCACTTT
CDR3: CASRRTATLHF

size: .
J: TRBJ2-6
V: TRBV7-2
D: .
DNA: TGTGCCAGCAGCCTTAAATCTGGGGCCAACGTCCTGACTTTC
CDR3: CASSLKSGANVLTF

size: .
J: TRBJ1-2
V: TRBV6-5
D: .
DNA: TGTGCCAGCAGTTCCGGACAGTACTATGGCTACACCTTC
CDR3: CASSSGQYYGYTF

size: once
J: TRBJ1-1
V: TRBV7-8
D: TRBD1
DNA: TGTGCCAGCAGCTTATACGGACAGGGCACTGAAGCTTTCTTT
CDR3: CASSLYGQGTEAFF

size: once
J: TRBJ2-3
V: TRBV7-2
D: TRBD2
DNA: TGTGCCAGCAGCTTAGTTAGCGGGGGCACAGATACGCAGTATTTT
CDR3: CASSLVSGGTDTQYF